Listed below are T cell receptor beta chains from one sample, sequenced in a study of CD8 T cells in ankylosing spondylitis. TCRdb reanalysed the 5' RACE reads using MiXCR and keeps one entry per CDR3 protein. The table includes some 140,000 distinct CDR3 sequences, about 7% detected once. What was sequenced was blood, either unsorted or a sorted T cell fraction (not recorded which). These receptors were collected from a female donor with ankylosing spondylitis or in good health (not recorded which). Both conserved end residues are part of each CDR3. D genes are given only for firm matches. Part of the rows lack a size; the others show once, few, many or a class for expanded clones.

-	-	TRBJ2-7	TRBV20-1	CSARESGYFYEQYF	TGCAGTGCTAGGGAGTCAGGGTACTTTTACGAGCAGTACTTC
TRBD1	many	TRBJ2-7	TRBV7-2	CASSSGTGKSYEQYF	TGTGCCAGCAGCTCCGGGACAGGGAAATCCTACGAGCAGTACTTC
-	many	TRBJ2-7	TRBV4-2	CASSQVGLQQYF	TGTGCCAGCAGCCAAGTTGGCCTGCAGCAGTACTTC
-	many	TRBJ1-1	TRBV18	CASSPLGTADTEAFF	TGTGCCAGCTCACCGTTAGGGACGGCGGACACTGAAGCTTTCTTT
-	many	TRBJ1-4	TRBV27	CASSLGGSFFNEKLFF	TGTGCCAGCAGTTTGGGGGGGTCCTTCTTTAATGAAAAACTGTTTTTT
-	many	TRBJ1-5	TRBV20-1	CSARSGTANQPQHF	TGCAGTGCTAGATCCGGGACGGCTAATCAGCCCCAGCATTTT
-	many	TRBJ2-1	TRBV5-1	CASTLPDSIGGAYNEQFF	TGCGCCAGCACCCTACCTGATTCTATCGGGGGTGCCTACAATGAGCAGTTCTTC
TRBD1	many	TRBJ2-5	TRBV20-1	CRKDRGSETQYF	TGCAGGAAGGACAGGGGGTCTGAGACCCAGTACTTC
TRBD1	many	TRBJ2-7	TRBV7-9	CASSPRTGDF	TGTGCCAGCAGCCCCCGGACAGGGGACTTC
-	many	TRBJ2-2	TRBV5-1	CASTVPVGNTGELFF	TGCGCCAGCACGGTTCCCGTAGGGAACACCGGGGAGCTGTTTTTT
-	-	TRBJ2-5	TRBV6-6	CASSLFETQYF	TGTGCCAGCAGCCTGTTTGAGACCCAGTACTTC
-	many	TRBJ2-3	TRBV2	CASSERQAADTQYF	TGTGCCAGCAGCGAACGGCAGGCAGCGGATACGCAGTATTTT
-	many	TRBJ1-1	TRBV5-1	CASSLVRLAEAFF	TGCGCCAGCAGCTTGGTCCGCCTGGCTGAAGCTTTCTTT
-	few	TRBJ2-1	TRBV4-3	CASSQEGGRYNEQFF	TGCGCCAGCAGCCAAGAGGGCGGCAGGTACAATGAGCAGTTCTTC
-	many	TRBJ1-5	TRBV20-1	CSASDIGSNQPQHF	TGCAGTGCTTCCGACATTGGGAGCAATCAGCCCCAGCATTTT
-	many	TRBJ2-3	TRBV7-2	CASSEGLATDTQYF	TGTGCCAGCAGTGAAGGACTGGCCACAGATACGCAGTATTTT
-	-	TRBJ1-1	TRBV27	CASSLRAGGAEAFF	TGTGCCAGCAGTTTAAGAGCGGGGGGCGCTGAAGCTTTCTTT
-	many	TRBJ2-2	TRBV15	CATRTENTGELFF	TGTGCCACCCGGACAGAGAACACCGGGGAGCTGTTTTTT
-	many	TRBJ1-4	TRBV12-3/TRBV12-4	CASSLFQGPNEKLFF	TGTGCCAGCAGTTTGTTCCAGGGCCCTAATGAAAAACTGTTTTTT
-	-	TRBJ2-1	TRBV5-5	CASTSGESSYNEQFF	TGTGCCAGCACCTCGGGGGAAAGCTCCTACAATGAGCAGTTCTTC
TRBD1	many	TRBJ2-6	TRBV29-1	CSVEMGTGGSGANVLTF	TGCAGCGTTGAAATGGGGACAGGGGGCTCTGGGGCCAACGTCCTGACTTTC
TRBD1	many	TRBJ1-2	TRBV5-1	CASSLEAGGNYGYTF	TGCGCCAGCAGCTTGGAGGCAGGGGGTAACTATGGCTACACCTTC
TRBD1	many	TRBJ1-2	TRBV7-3	CASSGTGGGRYGYTF	TGTGCCAGCAGCGGGACAGGGGGCGGTCGCTATGGCTACACCTTC
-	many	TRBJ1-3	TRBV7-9	CASSLVSSGNTIYF	TGTGCCAGCAGCTTAGTGAGCTCTGGAAACACCATATATTTT
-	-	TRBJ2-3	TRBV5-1	CASSGGWSDTQYF	TGCGCCAGCAGCGGGGGTTGGTCCGATACGCAGTATTTT